This record concerns one T cell receptor (beta chain) sequence. Its antigen is undetermined. The data belong to a study of T-cell reconstitution after alpha-beta-depleted transplantation in children. Overall study results and limits: Alpha-beta T cells about two months after transplant reportedly derived from several hundred expanded graft clones.

V dropped 4 bases and J dropped 5 bases, with 7 bases sitting between them. This CDR3 comprises 12 residues. CDR1 is SGHRS, CDR2 YFSETQ, per germline. For TCRbeta, the library was prepared with unique molecular identifiers. TCRdb used MiXCR to reprocess the PCR reads, holding one entry per CDR3 protein. The repertoire has some 110,000 distinct CDR3 sequences, 9% to 12% of them found once; the top ten carry under 40%. The TCR originated in a boy under 10 years old with acute lymphoblastic leukemia, due to receive a stem cell transplant. Source: PBMCs, taken before TCRalphabeta/CD19-depleted stem cell transplant. This chain links TRBV5-1 with TRBJ1-3; D ambiguous. CDR3 sequence reads: CASSTDRNTIYF. CDR3 bases: TGCGCCAGCAGCACCGACAGAAACACCATATATTTT.